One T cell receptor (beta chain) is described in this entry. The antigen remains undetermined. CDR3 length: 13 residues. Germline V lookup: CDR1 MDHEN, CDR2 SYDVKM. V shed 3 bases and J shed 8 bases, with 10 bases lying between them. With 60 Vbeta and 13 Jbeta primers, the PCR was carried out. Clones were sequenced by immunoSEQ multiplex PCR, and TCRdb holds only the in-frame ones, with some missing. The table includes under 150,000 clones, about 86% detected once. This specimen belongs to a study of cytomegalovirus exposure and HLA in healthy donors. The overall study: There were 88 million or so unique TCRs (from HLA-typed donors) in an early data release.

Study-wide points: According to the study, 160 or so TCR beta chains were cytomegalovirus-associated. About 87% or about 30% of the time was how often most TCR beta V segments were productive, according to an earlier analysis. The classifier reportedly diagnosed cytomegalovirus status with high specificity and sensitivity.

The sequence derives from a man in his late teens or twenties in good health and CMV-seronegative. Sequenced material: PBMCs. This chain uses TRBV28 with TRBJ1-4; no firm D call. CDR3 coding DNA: TGTGCCAGCAGTTTTTACGGGAACGAAAAACTGTTTTTT. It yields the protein CASSFYGNEKLFF. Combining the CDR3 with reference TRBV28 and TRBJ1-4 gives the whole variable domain DVKVTQSSRYLVKRTGEKVFLECVQDMDHENMFWYRQDPGLGLRLIYFSYDVKMKEKGDIPEGYSVSREKKERFSLILESASTNQTSMYLCASSFYGNEKLFFGSGTQLSVL.